These 32 T cell receptor beta chains share one sample of origin, sequenced in a study of cytomegalovirus exposure and HLA in healthy donors. It was with 60 Vbeta and 13 Jbeta primers that the PCR ran. Libraries were prepared by immunoSEQ multiplex PCR; TCRdb keeps only in-frame clonotypes and omits some of them. This sample has 150,000 or so clones, with 84% found just once. The source material was PBMCs. The source is a boy between 2 and 10 years old in good health and CMV-seronegative.

The genes are TRBV2 and TRBJ2-3, with 7 bases lining up with TRBD2. Looked up from germline, CDR1 is SNHLY and CDR2 is FYNNEI. The ends lost 6 bases at V and 0 bases at J; junction bases unmatched: 9. This CDR3 region has 16 residues. The CDR3 DNA reads TGTGCCAGCAGGGTTTTGGGTAGCGGGAGCACAGATACGCAGTATTTT. It is translated as CASRVLGSGSTDTQYF. Combining the CDR3 with reference TRBV2 and TRBJ2-3 gives the whole variable domain EPEVTQTPSHQVTQMGQEVILRCVPISNHLYFYWYRQILGQKVEFLVSFYNNEISEKSEIFDDQFSVERPDGSNFTLKIRSTKLEDSAMYFCASRVLGSGSTDTQYFGPGTRLTVL.

The rearrangement links TRBV27 to TRBJ1-1, with 7 bases that match TRBD1. The CDR3 is made up of 14 amino acids. The germline V gene encodes CDR1 MNHEY and CDR2 SMNVEV (reference sequence). The trim removed 7 bases at V and 4 bases at J, leaving 9 bases unmatched. The CDR3 here is CASTYRGSSTEAFF. Written as DNA, the CDR3 is TGTGCCAGCACCTACAGGGGCAGTTCCACTGAAGCTTTCTTT.

The chain joins TRBV30 to TRBJ2-7; TRBD2 aligns across 8 bases. V trimming: 8 bases; J trimming: 6 bases; junction bases outside the gene matches: 12. The germline CDR1 and CDR2 sequences are GTSNPN and SVGIG (reference sequence). The CDR3 contains 13 residues. The CDR3 loop reads CARRGVRVGEQYF. Written as DNA, the CDR3 is TGTGCCCGGCGGGGGGTTCGCGTCGGCGAGCAGTACTTC.

The V gene is TRBV6-5, the J gene TRBJ2-1; TRBD2 might be the D (5 bases). The V gene's germline CDR1 is MNHEY and CDR2 SVGAGI. The CDR3 extends over 13 amino acids. Trimming shortened V by 6 bases and J by 3 bases, and 9 bases separated the two germline ends. The chain's CDR3 is CASSRTGYNEQFF. In nucleotides, the CDR3 is TGTGCCAGCAGCAGGACTGGCTACAATGAGCAGTTCTTC.

The CDR3: CASSPSTSGIGEQFF. CDR3 sequence (DNA): TGTGCCAGCAGTCCCTCGACTAGCGGGATAGGCGAGCAGTTCTTC. The V and J genes are TRBV28 and TRBJ2-1; 11 bases fit TRBD2. V trimming: 5 bases; J trimming: 10 bases; junction bases outside the gene matches: 10. This CDR3 contains 15 residues. Germline V gives CDR1 MDHEN, CDR2 SYDVKM.

The rearrangement uses TRBV11-2 and TRBJ2-3; TRBD2 is a possible D gene (6 bases). Trimming took off 5 bases at V and 8 bases at J, with 14 bases between the two ends. The germline V gene has CDR1 SGHAT and CDR2 FQNNGV. The CDR3 is made up of 13 amino acids. The CDR3 loop reads CASSPAGPSTQYF. The CDR3 coding sequence is TGTGCCAGCAGCCCCGCGGGACCTAGTACGCAGTATTTT.

V gene TRBV10-2 combines with J gene TRBJ2-7; 8 bases fit TRBD2. There are 15 residues in the CDR3. Trimming took 3 bases from V and 5 from J; bases not matched to a gene: 9. Germline loops: CDR1 WSHSY, CDR2 SAAADI. CDR3 DNA sequence: TGCGCCAGCAGTGAAAGCGGGGGAGGGGTCCACGAGCAGTACTTC. Amino acids: CASSESGGGVHEQYF.

This clone turned up a few times. J is TRBJ1-1 and V is TRBV6-5, with TRBD1 matching over 11 bases. V shed 5 bases, J shed 5 bases, and the junction held 7 bases outside the gene matches. Germline loops: CDR1 MNHEY, CDR2 SVGAGI. This CDR3 has 15 amino acids. Here the CDR3 DNA reads TGTGCCAGCAGTGGGACAGGGGGATGGCGGACTGAAGCTTTCTTT. Its translation is CASSGTGGWRTEAFF.

V is TRBV11-2 and J is TRBJ2-1, with 8 bases fitting TRBD2. The junction had 1 base not matched to a gene; V was cut back by 2 bases and J by 7 bases. In germline, CDR1 is SGHAT, CDR2 FQNNGV. The CDR3 loop spans 13 amino acids. CDR3 in amino acids: CASSLLAGNEQFF. The CDR3 coding sequence is TGTGCCAGCAGCTTATTAGCGGGGAATGAGCAGTTCTTC.

This clone has more than one count but fewer than ten. The chain carries TRBV5-6 and TRBJ1-4; D perhaps matches TRBD1 (6 bases). CDR3 size: 15 residues. With 4 bases removed from V and 7 bases from J, the gap between germline ends came to 17 bases. Germline CDR1 SGHDT, CDR2 YYEEEE. DNA for the CDR3: TGTGCCAGCAGCCGTGGGGCGGGGGGCGGTGAAAAACTGTTTTTT. Translated: CASSRGAGGGEKLFF.

In its sample, this clone was seen a few times. The rearrangement links TRBV6-1 to TRBJ2-5; D uncertain. CDR1 and CDR2 from the germline V gene are MNHNS and SASEGT. V gave up 4 bases and J gave up 4 bases, with 10 bases separating them. The length of the CDR3 is 13 residues. DNA for the CDR3: TGTGCCAGCAGTGCTAACTCCCTAGAGACCCAGTACTTC. Translation: CASSANSLETQYF.

Note on this clone: The junction departs from germline at one end; a sequencing error may be responsible. Other DNA variants within this sample encode the same CDR3. The chain has TRBV6-1 and TRBJ1-5; D remains ambiguous. The CDR3 is made up of 13 amino acids. CDR1 is MNHNS, CDR2 SASEGT, per germline. The CDR3 is CASSEEGNQPQHF. CDR3 sequence (DNA): TGTGCCAGTTCCGAGGAGGGCAACCAGCCCCAGCATTTT.

The chain carries TRBV9 and TRBJ1-1; D gene ambiguous. Germline V gene data show CDR1 as SGDLS and CDR2 as YYNGEE. The V gene lost 5 bases and the J gene lost 4 bases, with 15 bases spanning the gap. This CDR3 is 14 amino acids long. As DNA, the CDR3 is TGTGCCAGCAGTTACACCTTGGGAGGCACTGAAGCTTTCTTT. This gives the protein CASSYTLGGTEAFF.

In nucleotides, the CDR3 is TGTGCCAGCAGCCAAGAAGATGGTGAGACGGGAGCCTGGGAGCAGTACTTC. Its translation: CASSQEDGETGAWEQYF. V is TRBV4-2 and J is TRBJ2-7; weak D call: TRBD2 (6 bases). Trimming left V 0 bases short and J 7 bases short, with 22 bases between. CDR1 is LGHNA, CDR2 YNFKEQ, per germline. This CDR3 region has 17 residues.

The chain has TRBV5-1 and TRBJ2-5; 10 nucleotides match TRBD2. CDR3 length equals 18 residues. Germline CDR1 SGHRS, CDR2 YFSETQ. The ends lost 0 bases at V and 2 bases at J; junction bases unmatched: 10. CDR3 sequence reads: CASSLAGLAGAGQETQYF. DNA of the CDR3: TGCGCCAGCAGCTTGGCCGGGCTAGCGGGAGCGGGGCAAGAGACCCAGTACTTC.

This chain links TRBV2 with TRBJ2-3; D is uncertain. From germline, CDR1 is SNHLY and CDR2 FYNNEI. Trimming cost V 4 bases and J 0 bases, with 14 bases left between them. The CDR3 extends over 16 amino acids. CDR3 nucleotide sequence: TGTGCCAGCAGTGTGCTAACTCACCTAAGCACAGATACGCAGTATTTT. It yields the protein CASSVLTHLSTDTQYF.

V usage is TRBV7-6 and J usage is TRBJ1-2; D might be TRBD1 (6 bases). The CDR3 has 14 residues. The germline V gene encodes CDR1 SGHVS and CDR2 FNYEAQ. The V end was cut by 5 bases, the J end by 4 bases, with 14 bases between. Written as DNA, the CDR3 is TGTGCCAGCAGCCCCGGGACAAATACCTATGGCTACACCTTC. Encoded protein: CASSPGTNTYGYTF.

This chain's CDR3 is CASSLVGRAYYGYTF. The CDR3 DNA is TGCGCCAGCAGCTTGGTCGGCAGGGCTTACTATGGCTACACCTTC. The chain carries TRBV5-1 and TRBJ1-2; D perhaps matches TRBD1 (5 bases). Deletions cut 0 bases from V and 3 bases from J, with 12 bases between. CDR3 length: 15 residues. The germline V gene has CDR1 SGHRS and CDR2 YFSETQ. The entire variable domain, with the rest obtained from reference TRBV5-1 and TRBJ1-2, is as follows: KAGVTQTPRYLIKTRGQQVTLSCSPISGHRSVSWYQQTPGQGLQFLFEYFSETQRNKGNFPGRFSGRQFSNSRSEMNVSTLELGDSALYLCASSLVGRAYYGYTFGSGTRLTVV.

The chain uses TRBV4-1 and TRBJ2-3; a weak D match, TRBD2 (6 bases). Germline V gene data show CDR1 as MGHRA and CDR2 as YSYEKL. The length of the CDR3 is 15 residues. The germline V and J ends were trimmed by 1 base and 2 bases, with 10 bases remaining between them. The CDR3 DNA sequence: TGCGCCAGCAGCCAAGTATTAGCGGTCACAGATACGCAGTATTTT. Protein product: CASSQVLAVTDTQYF.

The chain uses TRBV27 and TRBJ2-7; 8 bases line up with TRBD1. J lost 5 bases, V lost 2 bases, and 8 bases had no gene match. Germline V gene data show CDR1 as MNHEY and CDR2 as SMNVEV (reference sequence). CDR3 length: 15 amino acids. The CDR3 coding sequence is TGTGCCAGCAGTTTAGTCCAGGGGGCGACCCACGAGCAGTACTTC. Residues: CASSLVQGATHEQYF.

For this clone: Other DNA sequences within the sample encode an identical CDR3. The chain employs TRBV4-1 and TRBJ2-7; a weak D match, TRBD2 (6 bases). Germline-derived CDR1 and CDR2 are MGHRA and YSYEKL. This CDR3 contains 17 residues. V was shortened by 1 base and J by 6 bases, with 22 bases between the two germline ends. CDR3 loop: CASSQVPSGSNHFEQYF. The CDR3 nucleotides are TGCGCCAGCAGCCAAGTTCCGTCCGGGAGCAATCACTTCGAGCAGTACTTC.

The chain couples TRBV30 to TRBJ2-5; weak D call: TRBD2 (7 bases). CDR1 and CDR2 from the germline V gene are GTSNPN and SVGIG (reference sequence). CDR3 size: 14 residues. Trimming removed 5 bases from V and 5 bases from J, with 18 bases in between. The DNA for the CDR3 is TGTGCCTGGGAACTCGGGGGGAGGGGGGAGACCCAGTACTTC. Amino acid sequence: CAWELGGRGETQYF.

V usage is TRBV27 and J usage is TRBJ2-1; 7 bases align to TRBD1. Germline V lookup: CDR1 MNHEY, CDR2 SMNVEV (reference sequence). The CDR3 loop spans 14 amino acids. Trimming cost V 3 bases and J 7 bases; bases outside gene matches: 6. This CDR3 reads CASSFTGAGNEQFF. In nucleotides, the CDR3 is TGTGCCAGCAGTTTCACAGGGGCTGGAAATGAGCAGTTCTTC.

The V call is TRBV10-3, the J call TRBJ2-1; 7 bases match TRBD2. Germline assignment: CDR1 ENHRY and CDR2 SYGVKD. This CDR3 is 16 amino acids long. The J segment lost 0 bases and the V segment lost 0 bases, leaving 2 bases of the junction unmatched. The CDR3, as DNA: TGTGCCATCAGTGAGTCGCTAGCGGCCTCCTACAATGAGCAGTTCTTC. Translated: CAISESLAASYNEQFF.

This CDR3 is CASSPGTGELNTEAFF. The CDR3, as DNA: TGCGCCAGCAGCCCCGGGACAGGAGAATTGAACACTGAAGCTTTCTTT. This chain joins TRBV5-1 and TRBJ1-1; TRBD1 matches 8 bases. Trimming cost V 4 bases and J 0 bases; bases outside gene matches: 8. CDR1 and CDR2 from the germline V gene are SGHRS and YFSETQ. The CDR3 totals 16 residues.

The rearrangement joins TRBV5-1 to TRBJ2-3, with a weak D call TRBD1 (5 bases). Germline CDR1 SGHRS, CDR2 YFSETQ. V lost 4 bases and J 2 bases, leaving 11 bases between the germline ends. This CDR3 spans 14 amino acids. The CDR3 region is CASSHDRHTDTQYF. CDR3 bases: TGCGCCAGCAGCCATGACAGACACACAGATACGCAGTATTTT. Drawing the rest from reference TRBV5-1 and TRBJ2-3, the complete variable domain is KAGVTQTPRYLIKTRGQQVTLSCSPISGHRSVSWYQQTPGQGLQFLFEYFSETQRNKGNFPGRFSGRQFSNSRSEMNVSTLELGDSALYLCASSHDRHTDTQYFGPGTRLTVL.

This chain connects TRBV11-2 to TRBJ2-5, with 10 positions matching TRBD2. The CDR3 spans 15 residues. V trimming: 4 bases; J trimming: 5 bases; junction bases outside the gene matches: 7. Germline V gene sequence: CDR1 SGHAT, CDR2 FQNNGV. The CDR3 region has the DNA TGTGCCAGCAGCTCCTGGACTAGCGGTCGGGAGACCCAGTACTTC. This gives the protein CASSSWTSGRETQYF.

The chain has TRBV4-1 and TRBJ2-7; D is unclear. V was clipped by 0 bases and J by 3 bases, with 12 bases between them. This CDR3 has 15 residues. The V gene's germline CDR1 is MGHRA and CDR2 YSYEKL. The DNA for the CDR3 is TGCGCCAGCAGCCAAGATGTGCTAGTGGGCTACGAGCAGTACTTC. Protein sequence: CASSQDVLVGYEQYF.

The V and J genes are TRBV5-4 and TRBJ2-4; TRBD1 agrees at 9 bases. The CDR3 is 17 amino acids. Trimming took 4 bases from V and 5 from J; bases not matched to a gene: 13. The V gene's germline CDR1 is SGHNT and CDR2 YYREEE (reference sequence). The CDR3 is CASSPRGWDREQNIQYF. The CDR3 region has the DNA TGTGCCAGCAGCCCCCGGGGCTGGGACAGGGAACAAAACATTCAGTACTTC.

V gene TRBV4-1 combines with J gene TRBJ2-3; 10 bases match TRBD2. This CDR3 region has 20 residues. Germline V gene lookup returns CDR1 MGHRA and CDR2 YSYEKL. The ends lost 6 bases at V and 4 bases at J; junction bases unmatched: 22. The CDR3 sequence is CASSPHLYPPASGSSDTQYF. In DNA form, the CDR3 reads TGCGCCAGCAGTCCGCATCTCTACCCCCCAGCTAGCGGGAGTTCAGATACGCAGTATTTT.

V and J are TRBV19 and TRBJ1-1; possible D gene TRBD1, 6 bases. V was pared by 7 bases and J by 4 bases, with 16 bases between. CDR3 length: 14 residues. Germline CDR1 and CDR2: LNHDA and SQIVND (reference sequence). For the CDR3, the DNA is TGTGCCAGTAACGGCGGGGGCGCAGGCACTGAAGCTTTCTTT. Encoded protein: CASNGGGAGTEAFF.

The gene calls are TRBV19 and TRBJ1-5; D remains ambiguous. There are 16 residues in the CDR3. Germline-derived CDR1 and CDR2 are LNHDA and SQIVND (reference sequence). The V end was cut by 0 bases, the J end by 4 bases, with 13 bases between. The CDR3 DNA follows: TGTGCCAGTAGTATAGATACAGTCAGCCCAAATCAGCCCCAGCATTTT. Protein: CASSIDTVSPNQPQHF.